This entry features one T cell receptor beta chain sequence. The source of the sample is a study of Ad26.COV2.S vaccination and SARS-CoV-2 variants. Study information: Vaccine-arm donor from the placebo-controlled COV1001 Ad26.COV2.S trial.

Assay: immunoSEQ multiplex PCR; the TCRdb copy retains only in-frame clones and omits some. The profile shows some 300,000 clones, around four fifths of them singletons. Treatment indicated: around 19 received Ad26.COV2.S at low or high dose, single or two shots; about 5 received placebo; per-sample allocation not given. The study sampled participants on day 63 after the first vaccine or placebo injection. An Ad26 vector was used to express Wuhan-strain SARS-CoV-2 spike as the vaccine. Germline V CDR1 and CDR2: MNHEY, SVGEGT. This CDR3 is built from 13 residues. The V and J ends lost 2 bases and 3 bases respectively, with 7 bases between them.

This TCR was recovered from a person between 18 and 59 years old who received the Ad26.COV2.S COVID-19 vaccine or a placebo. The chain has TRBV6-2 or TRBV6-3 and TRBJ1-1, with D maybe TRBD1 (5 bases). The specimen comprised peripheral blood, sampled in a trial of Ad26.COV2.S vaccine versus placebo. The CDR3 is CASSYEGYTEAFF. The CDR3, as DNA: TGTGCCAGCAGTTACGAGGGGTACACTGAAGCTTTCTTT.